The present TCR beta chain was sequenced within a study of Ad26.COV2.S vaccination and SARS-CoV-2 variants. General study findings and limits: Vaccinees reportedly had broad spike-specific CD8+ and CD4+ T cell responses. Vaccine and placebo recipients had similar non-spike TCR breadth.

This sample's treatment: 15 to 20 received Ad26.COV2.S at low or high dose, single or two shots; about five received placebo; per-sample allocation not given. It was on day 63 after the first vaccine or placebo injection that samples were taken. Expression of Wuhan-strain SARS-CoV-2 spike came from the Ad26 vector that formed the vaccine. Measured with immunoSEQ multiplex PCR; TCRdb has only the in-frame clones, and not every one. Altogether around 300,000 clones are present, around 89% being singletons, with the ten largest covering 6.4%. Germline CDR1 and CDR2: SGHDT and YYEEEE. The ends lost 0 bases at V and 3 bases at J; junction bases unmatched: 3. The length of the CDR3 is 14 residues. The table lists this clone with a count of one. What it binds is unknown. The sample carries other DNA sequences with the same CDR3.

This specimen was peripheral blood, taken in a trial of Ad26.COV2.S vaccine versus placebo. V is TRBV5-6 and J is TRBJ2-7; the match to TRBD1 covers 7 bases. The TCR sequence derives from a person between 18 and 65 years old who received the Ad26.COV2.S COVID-19 vaccine or a placebo. The CDR3 bases are TGTGCCAGCAGCTTGGGACAGGGTAGCTACGAGCAGTACTTC. It codes for CASSLGQGSYEQYF.